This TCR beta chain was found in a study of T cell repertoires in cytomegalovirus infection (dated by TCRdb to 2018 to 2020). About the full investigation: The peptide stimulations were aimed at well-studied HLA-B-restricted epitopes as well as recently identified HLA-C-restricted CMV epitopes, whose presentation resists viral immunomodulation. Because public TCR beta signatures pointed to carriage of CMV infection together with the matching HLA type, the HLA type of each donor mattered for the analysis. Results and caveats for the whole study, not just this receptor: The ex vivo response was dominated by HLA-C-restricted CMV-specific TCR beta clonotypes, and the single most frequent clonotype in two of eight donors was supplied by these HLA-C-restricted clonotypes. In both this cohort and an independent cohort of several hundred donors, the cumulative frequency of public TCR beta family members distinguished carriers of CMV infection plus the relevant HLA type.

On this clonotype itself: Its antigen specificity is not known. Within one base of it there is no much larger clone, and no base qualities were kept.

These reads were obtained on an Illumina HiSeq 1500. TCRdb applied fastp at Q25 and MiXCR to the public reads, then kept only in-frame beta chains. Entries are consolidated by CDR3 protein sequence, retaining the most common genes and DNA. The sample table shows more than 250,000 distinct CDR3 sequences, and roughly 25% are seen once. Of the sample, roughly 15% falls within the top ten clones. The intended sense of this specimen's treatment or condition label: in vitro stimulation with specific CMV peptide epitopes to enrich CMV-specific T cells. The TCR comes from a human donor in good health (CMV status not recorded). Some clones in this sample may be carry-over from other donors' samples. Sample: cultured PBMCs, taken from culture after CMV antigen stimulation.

The CDR3 reads CSVEDLAGGPGNEQFF. The nucleotides read TGCAGCGTTGAAGATCTAGCGGGAGGGCCGGGGAATGAGCAGTTCTTC. This chain is built from TRBV29-1 and TRBJ2-1; 12 central bases correspond to TRBD2. Counted from cysteine to phenylalanine, this CDR3 has 16 amino acids. Only the CDR3 part of the read is kept: 48 bases, read in frame from the first base. Ends trimmed: V by 0 bases, J by 7 bases; bases unmatched to a gene: 7. Looking up the germline V gene yields CDR1 SQVTM and CDR2 ANQGSEA.